This is a list of T cell receptor beta chains from one sample in a study of memory B cells and T cells in multiple sclerosis. The protocol was immunoSEQ multiplex PCR, while the TCRdb copy is restricted to in-frame clones and leaves out a portion. The table records approximately 12,000 clones, approximately 84% of them present only once. Their recognized antigens are unknown. Sample: PBMCs from blood kept in culture. Source of these receptors: a human donor with multiple sclerosis. The CDR3 runs from the conserved cysteine through the conserved F or W. D genes are given only for firm matches. Clone size is stated in some rows and not others, as once, few, many or a class when expanded.

TRBV5-4,-,-,TRBJ1-1,TGTGCCAGCAGTACGATGGACCTGAACACTGAAGCTTTCTTT,CASSTMDLNTEAFF
TRBV9,-,-,TRBJ1-6,TGTGCCAGCAGCGGAGGGGGGGGATCTGGCCCGCGTCACTCACCCCTCCACTTT,CASSGGGGSGPRHSPLHF
TRBV15,-,once,TRBJ2-7,TGTGCCACCAGCAGAGTAAACTCCATGGGGGAGCAGTACTTC,CATSRVNSMGEQYF
TRBV7-9,-,-,TRBJ2-5,TGTGCCAGCAGCCCAGGACGAGGGGCAGGTGCGAGTAGGGAGACCCAGTACTTC,CASSPGRGAGASRETQYF
TRBV29-1,TRBD1,-,TRBJ2-7,TGCAGCACCGGGACAGGGCCCTACGAGCAGTACTTC,CSTGTGPYEQYF
TRBV7-2,-,-,TRBJ2-7,TGTGCCAGCAGCTTAGATTCGGTGTGGCTAGAGGGCGAGCAGTACTTC,CASSLDSVWLEGEQYF
TRBV29-1,-,-,TRBJ1-6,TGCAGCGCCAGGGACCCCGGTTCACCCCTCCACTTT,CSARDPGSPLHF
TRBV18,-,-,TRBJ1-3,TGTGCCAGCTCACCGGGCCAGGGAGGAAACACCATATATTTT,CASSPGQGGNTIYF
TRBV19,-,-,TRBJ2-1,TGTGCCAGTAGTAGAGAAGTAGGCTCCTACAATGAGCAGTTCTTC,CASSREVGSYNEQFF
TRBV5-1,-,-,TRBJ2-1,TGCGCCAGCAGCCCGAACAATGAGCAGTTCTTC,CASSPNNEQFF
TRBV11-2,-,-,TRBJ2-7,TGTGCCAGCAGCTTAAAGCCCAGCTCCTACGAGCAGTACTTC,CASSLKPSSYEQYF
TRBV27,-,-,TRBJ2-7,TGTGCCAGCAGTTTATTGGTCGATTACGAGCAGTACTTC,CASSLLVDYEQYF
TRBV6-1,-,-,TRBJ1-5,TGTGCCAGCAGTGAAACCGGGGCGGGCAATCAGCCCCAGCATTTT,CASSETGAGNQPQHF
TRBV6-5,-,-,TRBJ1-1,TGTGCCAGCAGTTACGCACGGAGGGAGGGGACTGAAGCTTTCTTT,CASSYARREGTEAFF
TRBV25-1,-,-,TRBJ1-4,TGTGCCAGCAGTGACAGGTTACTTAATGAAAAACTGTTTTTT,CASSDRLLNEKLFF
TRBV11-2,-,-,TRBJ1-3,TGTGCCAGCAGCGGGGACATCTCCGGAAACACCATATATTTT,CASSGDISGNTIYF
TRBV19,TRBD1,-,TRBJ1-4,TGTGCCAGTAGTATTATGGGACAGGGACATCCAAAACTGTTTTTT,CASSIMGQGHPKLFF
TRBV10-3,-,-,TRBJ1-1,TGTGCCATCAGAGGGCGGGAGGACGCTGAAGCTTTCTTT,CAIRGREDAEAFF
TRBV19,TRBD1,once,TRBJ1-5,TGTGGGGCGGGCCCAGGGGGGTCGTCCTATCAGCCCCAGCATTTT,CGAGPGGSSYQPQHF
TRBV5-1,TRBD2,-,TRBJ2-1,TGCGCCAGCAGCTTGGGACTAGCGGGATTGCAGGAAAATGAGCAGTTCTTC,CASSLGLAGLQENEQFF
TRBV6-4,TRBD1,-,TRBJ2-3,TGTGCCAGCAGTTCGACAGGGGGCACAGATACGCAGTATTTT,CASSSTGGTDTQYF
TRBV7-9,-,-,TRBJ2-7,TGTGCCAGCAGCGGGGCGAACGCCTACGAGCAGTACTTC,CASSGANAYEQYF
TRBV15,-,-,TRBJ2-5,TGTGCCACCAGCCGAAACCCGATCCAAGAGACCCAGTACTTC,CATSRNPIQETQYF
TRBV21-1,-,-,TRBJ2-6,TGTGCCAGCAGCCCTGGCGGGGCTATCCCGGCGGGGGCCAACGTCCTGACTTTC,CASSPGGAIPAGANVLTF
TRBV2,-,-,TRBJ2-1,TGTGCCAGCAGGTATGACCGGGGAAATCACAATGAGCAGTTCTTC,CASRYDRGNHNEQFF
TRBV11-2,-,-,TRBJ1-1,TGTGCCAGCAGCTTGAGGATGAACACTGAAGCTTTCTTT,CASSLRMNTEAFF
TRBV6-1,-,-,TRBJ1-2,TGTGCCAGCAGTGAAGCGCAGAACGCTTATGGCTACACCTTC,CASSEAQNAYGYTF
TRBV2,TRBD1,-,TRBJ1-1,TGTGCCAGCAGTTTAGACAGGGACACTGAAGCTTTCTTT,CASSLDRDTEAFF
TRBV12-5,-,-,TRBJ2-1,TGTGCCTCCAGCTCCTACAATGAGCAGTTCTTC,CASSSYNEQFF
TRBV14,-,once,TRBJ2-5,TGTGCCAGCAGCCAAGATCGGTCTAACCAAGAGACCCAGTACTTC,CASSQDRSNQETQYF
TRBV5-1,TRBD2,-,TRBJ2-1,TGCGCCAGCAGCTTACCTAGCGGGAGTTCCTACAATGAGCAGTTCTTC,CASSLPSGSSYNEQFF
TRBV6-5,-,-,TRBJ2-1,TGTGCCAGCAGCGCCCGAAAAGAGCAGTTCTTC,CASSARKEQFF
TRBV27,TRBD1,few,TRBJ2-7,TGTGCCAGCAGTTTAGTTTGGGACAGTCACTACGAGCAGTACTTC,CASSLVWDSHYEQYF
TRBV28,-,-,TRBJ2-7,TGTGCCAGCAGTCCTCGGCTTGGGCAGGCTTACGAGCAGTACTTC,CASSPRLGQAYEQYF